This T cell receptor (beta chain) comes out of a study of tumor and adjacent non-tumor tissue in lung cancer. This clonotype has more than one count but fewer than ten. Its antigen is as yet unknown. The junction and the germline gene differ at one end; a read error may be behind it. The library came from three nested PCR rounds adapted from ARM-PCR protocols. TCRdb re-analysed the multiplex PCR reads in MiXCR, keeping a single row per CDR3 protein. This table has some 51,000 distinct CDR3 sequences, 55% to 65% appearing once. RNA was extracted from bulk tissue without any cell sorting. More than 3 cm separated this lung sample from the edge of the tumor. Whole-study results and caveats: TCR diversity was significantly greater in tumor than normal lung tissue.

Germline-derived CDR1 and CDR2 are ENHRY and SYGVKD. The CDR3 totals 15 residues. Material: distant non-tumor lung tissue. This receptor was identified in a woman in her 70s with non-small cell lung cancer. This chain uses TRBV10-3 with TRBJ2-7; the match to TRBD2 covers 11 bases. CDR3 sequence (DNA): TGTGTCATCAGTGAGGGGACTAGCGGCTCCTACGGGCAGTACTTC. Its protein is CVISEGTSGSYGQYF.